The source of this TCR beta chain is a study of T cells in Graves' hyperthyroidism and ophthalmopathy. Points on this clonotype: Its antigen is as yet unknown.

Study-wide points: Researchers found most expanded thyroid clonotypes above 0.001 in blood as well.

Diagnoses were made from clinical symptoms, serum measures (thyroxine and TRAb), thyroid ultrasound and orbital computed tomography. Germline assignment: CDR1 SGHAT and CDR2 FQNNGV. There are 13 residues in the CDR3. Trimming stripped 2 bases from V and 6 bases from J, with 8 bases between. TCR beta CDR3 regions were amplified from RNA. The study used the HTBI primer set for a first-round RT-PCR of the TCR CDR3. TCRdb re-called the multiplex PCR reads through MiXCR, storing one row per CDR3 protein. The sample consists of 700,000 or so distinct CDR3 sequences, about 17% of them appearing once. V gene TRBV11-2 combines with J gene TRBJ1-5; no clear D gene. This TCR came from a man between 18 and 35 years old with Graves' hyperthyroidism. What was sequenced was blood. The CDR3: CASSLTLFQPQHF. DNA of the CDR3: TGTGCCAGCAGCTTAACCCTCTTTCAGCCCCAGCATTTT.